One and the same sample provided the 2 T cell receptor beta chains below, sequenced in a study of T cells in Graves' hyperthyroidism and ophthalmopathy. TCR beta CDR3 regions were amplified from RNA. HTBI primers were used for first-round RT-PCR of the TCR CDR3. TCRdb called the multiplex PCR reads again in MiXCR, with one record for every CDR3 protein. The table shows about half a million distinct CDR3 sequences, with approximately 20% occurring only once. Sequencing was performed on blood. These receptors came from a man aged 40-49 years with Graves' ophthalmopathy.

The rearrangement uses TRBV4-1 and TRBJ2-1; 10 bases map to TRBD2. The CDR3 is 16 residues long. The ends lost 5 bases at V and 6 bases at J; junction bases unmatched: 10. Germline-derived CDR1 and CDR2 are MGHRA and YSYEKL. DNA for the CDR3: TGCGCCAGCAGCGGTACCGGGACTAGCGTTTTCAATGAGCAGTTCTTC. This codes for CASSGTGTSVFNEQFF.

This clonotype showed up just a few times. CDR3 in amino acids: CSVEPRGTHEQYF. Here the CDR3 DNA reads TGCAGCGTTGAACCCAGGGGAACCCACGAGCAGTACTTC. The chain combines TRBV29-1 with TRBJ2-7; TRBD1 might be the D (6 bases). The CDR3 covers 13 residues. V lost 2 bases and J lost 5, with 13 bases in between. Per the germline V gene, CDR1 is SQVTM and CDR2 is ANQGSEA.